This T cell receptor (beta chain) was documented in a study of control samples from healthy donors and cancer patients. Method: immunoSEQ multiplex PCR; TCRdb's copy keeps in-frame clones and lacks some. The table records tens of thousands of clones, roughly 82% of them present only once. There are 17 residues in the CDR3. V lost 3 bases, J lost 2 bases, and 18 bases lay in between. Per germline, CDR1 LGHNA and CDR2 YSLEER. Material: blood. The V and J genes are TRBV4-3 and TRBJ2-3, with D perhaps TRBD2 (5 bases). The sequence came from a man over 45 in good health. CDR3: CASSHERPGVNTDTQYF. CDR3 sequence (DNA): TGCGCCAGCAGCCATGAGAGGCCCGGGGTGAACACAGATACGCAGTATTTT.